Listed below are T cell receptor beta chains from one sample, sequenced in a study of cytomegalovirus exposure and HLA in healthy donors. This table comes from immunoSEQ multiplex PCR, and its TCRdb copy is limited to in-frame clones, with some not included. The table records about 120,000 clones, 81% of them present only once. The sample was PBMCs. The receptors stem from a woman in her twenties or thirties in good health and CMV-seronegative. The CDR3 runs from the conserved cysteine through the conserved F or W. D genes are given only for firm matches. Clone size appears in some rows only: once, few, many, or a class for an expanded clone.

j_call v_call clone_size d_call cdr3_length cdr3_aa cdr3_nt
TRBJ1-2 TRBV7-3 few NA 15 CASSLNNAGVGGYTF TGTGCCAGCAGCTTAAATAATGCAGGGGTCGGAGGCTACACCTTC
TRBJ1-2 TRBV5-4 NA TRBD1 13 CASSGGQGYGYTF TGTGCCAGCAGCGGGGGACAGGGGTATGGCTACACCTTC
TRBJ2-1 TRBV4-3 NA TRBD2 18 CASSQIPQGSGTYNEQFF TGCGCCAGCAGCCAAATCCCCCAAGGTAGCGGGACCTACAATGAGCAGTTCTTC
TRBJ1-3 TRBV7-2 NA NA 16 CASRPLGSPSGNTIYF TGTGCCAGCAGACCCCTAGGCAGCCCCTCTGGAAACACCATATATTTT
TRBJ2-3 TRBV10-1 NA TRBD2 15 CASSEDGRKTDTQYF TGCGCCAGCAGTGAGGACGGGAGGAAGACAGATACGCAGTATTTT
TRBJ2-2 TRBV5-1 NA NA 13 CASSSTLAGELFF TGCGCCAGCAGCTCTACTTTGGCCGGGGAGCTGTTTTTT
TRBJ2-5 TRBV27 few NA 15 CASSFLGREQETQYF TGTGCCAGCAGTTTTCTCGGACGGGAGCAAGAGACCCAGTACTTC
TRBJ2-7 TRBV5-4 NA NA 12 CASSWYSGEQYF TGTGCCAGCAGCTGGTACAGTGGCGAGCAGTACTTC
TRBJ2-7 TRBV18 NA TRBD2 17 CASSSSGLAGGHNEQYF TGTGCCAGCTCATCCTCGGGACTAGCGGGAGGTCATAACGAGCAGTACTTC
TRBJ1-2 TRBV28 NA TRBD1 13 CASRQNRGRGYTF TGTGCCAGCAGGCAAAACAGGGGACGGGGCTACACCTTC
TRBJ1-4 TRBV5-5 NA NA 14 CASRQDITNEKLFF TGTGCCAGCAGGCAGGACATCACTAATGAAAAACTGTTTTTT
TRBJ1-1 TRBV2 NA NA 14 CASIKDSRGTEAFF TGTGCCAGCATTAAGGACAGTCGGGGCACTGAAGCTTTCTTT
TRBJ2-1 TRBV2 NA TRBD1 16 CASNELSGTEVNEQFF TGTGCCAGCAATGAACTTTCCGGGACAGAAGTCAATGAGCAGTTCTTC
TRBJ2-7 TRBV6-5 few TRBD1 16 CASSYLSGTGGYEQYF TGTGCCAGCAGTTACCTCTCCGGGACAGGGGGCTACGAGCAGTACTTC
TRBJ1-1 TRBV6-6 NA NA 15 CASSYGQTMNTEAFF TGTGCCAGCAGTTACGGGCAGACCATGAACACTGAAGCTTTCTTT
TRBJ2-7 TRBV5-1 NA NA 16 CASSSSRERATYEQYF TGCGCCAGCAGCTCTAGCAGGGAGCGGGCCACCTACGAGCAGTACTTC
TRBJ2-5 TRBV10-3 few NA 16 CAISEEVERLQETQYF TGTGCCATCAGTGAGGAAGTGGAGCGGTTGCAAGAGACCCAGTACTTC
TRBJ1-2 TRBV11-2 NA NA 19 CASSLDRDGRNRASYGYTF TGTGCCAGCAGCTTAGATAGGGATGGTAGGAACAGGGCTTCCTATGGCTACACCTTC
TRBJ1-1 TRBV6-5 few TRBD1 14 CASSHPTGRTEAFF TGTGCCAGCAGTCACCCGACAGGGAGGACTGAAGCTTTCTTT
TRBJ1-2 TRBV10-2 NA NA 15 CASSEWGSGQGGYTF TGCGCCAGCAGTGAGTGGGGCTCAGGGCAAGGTGGCTACACCTTC
TRBJ2-1 TRBV5-1 NA TRBD1 15 CASSLVGDRNNEQFF TGCGCCAGCAGCTTGGTAGGGGACAGGAACAATGAGCAGTTCTTC
TRBJ2-3 TRBV7-9 once NA 14 CASSPNTSPDTQYF TGTGCCAGCAGCCCTAATACTAGCCCGGATACGCAGTATTTT
TRBJ2-1 TRBV6-5 NA NA 14 CASSSPDSYNEQFF TGTGCCAGCAGTTCCCCAGACTCCTACAATGAGCAGTTCTTC
TRBJ2-1 TRBV28 few NA 11 CASSLQGRRIF TGTGCCAGCAGTTTACAGGGGCGAAGGATCTTC
TRBJ1-5 TRBV7-2 NA TRBD1 16 CASSAPGTGANQPQHF TGTGCCAGCAGCGCGCCCGGGACAGGAGCCAATCAGCCCCAGCATTTT
TRBJ1-3 TRBV9 NA TRBD1 13 CASGQGAGNTIYF TGTGCCAGCGGACAGGGGGCTGGAAACACCATATATTTT